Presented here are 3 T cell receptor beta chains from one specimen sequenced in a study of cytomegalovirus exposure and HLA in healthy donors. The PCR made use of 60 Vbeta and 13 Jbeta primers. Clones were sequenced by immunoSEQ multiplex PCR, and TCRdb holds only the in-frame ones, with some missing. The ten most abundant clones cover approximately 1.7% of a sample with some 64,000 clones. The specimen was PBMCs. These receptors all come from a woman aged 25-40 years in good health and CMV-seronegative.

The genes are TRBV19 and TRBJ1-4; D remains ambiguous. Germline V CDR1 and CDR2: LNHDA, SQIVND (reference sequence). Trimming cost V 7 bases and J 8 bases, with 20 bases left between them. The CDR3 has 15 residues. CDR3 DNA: TGTGCCAGTAAAATCGGAGGGCCGGGGAACGAAAAACTGTTTTTT. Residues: CASKIGGPGNEKLFF. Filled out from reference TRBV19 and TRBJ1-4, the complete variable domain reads DGGITQSPKYLFRKEGQNVTLSCEQNLNHDAMYWYRQDPGQGLRLIYYSQIVNDFQKGDIAEGYSVSREKKESFPLTVTSAQKNPTAFYLCASKIGGPGNEKLFFGSGTQLSVL.

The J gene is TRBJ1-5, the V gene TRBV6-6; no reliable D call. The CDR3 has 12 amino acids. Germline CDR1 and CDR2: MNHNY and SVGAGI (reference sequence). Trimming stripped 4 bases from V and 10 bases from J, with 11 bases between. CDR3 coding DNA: TGTGCCAGCAGTTTCCCCGTAGAACCCCAGCATTTT. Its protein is CASSFPVEPQHF.

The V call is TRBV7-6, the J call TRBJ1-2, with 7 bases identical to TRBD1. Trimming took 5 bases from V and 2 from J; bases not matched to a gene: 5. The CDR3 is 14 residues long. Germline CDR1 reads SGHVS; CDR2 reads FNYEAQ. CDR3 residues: CASSPTGLNYGYTF. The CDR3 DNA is TGTGCCAGCAGCCCGACAGGGCTCAACTATGGCTACACCTTC.